Listed below are T cell receptor beta chains from one sample, sequenced in a study of beta chain features in type 1 diabetes. The assay was immunoSEQ multiplex PCR, and TCRdb's table has in-frame clones only and misses some. In the table there are roughly 380,000 clones, 15% to 20% of which are singletons. Sequenced: naive CD4+ T cells from blood. Receptors were obtained from a woman younger than 30 in good health. The CDR3 runs from the conserved cysteine through the conserved F or W. Clone size is stated in some rows and not others, as once, few, many or a class when expanded.

V	J	size	CDR3
TRBV9	TRBJ2-5	-	CASSSGTSGIETQYF
TRBV30	TRBJ1-2	few	CAWSSPPVYGYTF
TRBV5-1	TRBJ2-7	few	CASSLGGFSYEQYF
TRBV19	TRBJ2-7	few	CASSRTSGDTYEQYF
TRBV6-6	TRBJ2-7	-	CASSSPGQASYEQYF
TRBV5-5	TRBJ2-5	-	CASSLLSLGSGETQYF
TRBV30	TRBJ2-4	few	CAWSVEGGAYF
TRBV29-1	TRBJ2-1	-	CSVVRSGSDGEQFF
TRBV5-1	TRBJ2-6	few	CASSLAGSGANVLTF
TRBV6-1	TRBJ2-2	-	CASSATHGTLTGELFF
TRBV4-3	TRBJ2-5	few	CASSQGLGRETQYF
TRBV29-1	TRBJ2-5	-	CSVLTSSQETQYF
TRBV27	TRBJ2-5	-	CASRTSGTETQYF
TRBV4-2	TRBJ1-2	few	CASSQVGGYGYTF
TRBV4-1	TRBJ2-7	few	CASSQPTSGSYEQYF
TRBV5-6	TRBJ2-1	-	CASSLGQVNYNEQFF
TRBV7-9	TRBJ2-6	few	CASSLTTGFAGANVLTF